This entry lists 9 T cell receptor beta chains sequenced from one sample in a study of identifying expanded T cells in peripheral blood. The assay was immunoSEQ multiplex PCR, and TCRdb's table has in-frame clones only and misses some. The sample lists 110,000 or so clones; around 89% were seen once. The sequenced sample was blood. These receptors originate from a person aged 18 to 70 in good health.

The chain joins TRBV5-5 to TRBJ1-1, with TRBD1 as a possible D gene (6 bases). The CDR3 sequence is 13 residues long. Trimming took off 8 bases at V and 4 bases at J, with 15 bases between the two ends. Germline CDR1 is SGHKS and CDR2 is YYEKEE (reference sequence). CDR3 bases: TGTGCCAGTTACGCAGGGGTTAGCACTGAAGCTTTCTTT. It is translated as CASYAGVSTEAFF.

CDR3 nucleotides: TGTGCCAGCAGCCAGGAGGCACTAGCGATTGGGGAGACCCAGTACTTC. Translating it yields CASSQEALAIGETQYF. V is TRBV7-2 and J is TRBJ2-5; TRBD2 matches at 7 bases. J lost 5 bases, V lost 5 bases, and 14 bases had no gene match. This CDR3 has 16 amino acids. CDR1 and CDR2 (germline): SGHTA, FQGNSA.

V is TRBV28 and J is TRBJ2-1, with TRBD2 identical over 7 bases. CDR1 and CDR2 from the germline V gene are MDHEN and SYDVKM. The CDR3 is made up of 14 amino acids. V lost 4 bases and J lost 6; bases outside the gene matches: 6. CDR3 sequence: CASSSQRDPNEQFF. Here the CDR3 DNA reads TGTGCCAGCAGTTCCCAGCGGGATCCCAATGAGCAGTTCTTC.

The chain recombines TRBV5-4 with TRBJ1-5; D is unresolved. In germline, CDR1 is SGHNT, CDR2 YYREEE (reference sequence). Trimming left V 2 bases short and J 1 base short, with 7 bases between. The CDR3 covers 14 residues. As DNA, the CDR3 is TGTGCCAGCAGCTTTTTCGGGAGCAATCAGCCCCAGCATTTT. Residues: CASSFFGSNQPQHF.

CDR3 in amino acids: CASSGTGGDSPLHF. The CDR3 DNA sequence: TGTGCCAGCAGCGGAACAGGGGGCGATTCACCCCTCCACTTT. The chain couples TRBV7-3 to TRBJ1-6; 9 bases are shared with TRBD1. Germline-derived CDR1 and CDR2 are SGHTA and FQGTGA. The CDR3 totals 14 residues. J was trimmed by 8 bases and V by 5 bases; bases with no gene match: 4. Drawing the rest from reference TRBV7-3 and TRBJ1-6, the complete variable domain is GAGVSQTPSNKVTEKGKYVELRCDPISGHTALYWYRQSLGQGPEFLIYFQGTGAADDSGLPNDRFFAVRPEGSVSTLKIQRTERGDSAVYLCASSGTGGDSPLHFGNGTRLTVT.

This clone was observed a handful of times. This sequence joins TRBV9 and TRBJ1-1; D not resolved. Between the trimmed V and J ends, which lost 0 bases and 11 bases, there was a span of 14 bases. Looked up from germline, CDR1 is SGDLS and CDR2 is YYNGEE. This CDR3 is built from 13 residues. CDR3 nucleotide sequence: TGTGCCAGCAGCGTAGAAGGGCAGGTTGAGGCTTTCTTT. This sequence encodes CASSVEGQVEAFF.

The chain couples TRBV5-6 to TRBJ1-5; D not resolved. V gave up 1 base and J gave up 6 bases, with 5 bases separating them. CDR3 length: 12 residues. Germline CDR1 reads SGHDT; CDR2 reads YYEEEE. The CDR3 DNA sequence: TGTGCCAGCAGCTTGAAGGGTCAGCCCCAGCATTTT. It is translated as CASSLKGQPQHF.

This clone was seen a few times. CDR3 DNA: TGCAGTGCCACTGGAGGTGGCTACACCTTC. Amino acids: CSATGGGYTF. The chain uses TRBV20-1 and TRBJ1-2; D is unresolved. V dropped 6 bases and J dropped 7 bases, with 9 bases sitting between them. The CDR3 consists of 10 residues. Per germline, CDR1 DFQATT and CDR2 SNEGSKA (reference sequence).

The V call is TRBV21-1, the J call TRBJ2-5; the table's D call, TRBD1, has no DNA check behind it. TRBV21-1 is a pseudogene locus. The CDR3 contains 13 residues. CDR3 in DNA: TGTGCCAGCCGGGACAGGCCCCAAGAGACCCAGTACTTC. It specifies CASRDRPQETQYF.